This T cell receptor (beta chain) was captured by sequencing in a study of shared clonotypes between healthy human individuals. The table came from immunoSEQ multiplex PCR; TCRdb's copy has only in-frame clones and leaves some out. The data contain approximately 2.5 million clones, 80% to 95% of them singletons. CDR3 size: 11 residues. Germline CDR1 is ENHRY and CDR2 is SYGVKD. Between the trimmed V and J ends, which lost 7 bases and 4 bases, there was a span of 7 bases. The sequenced sample consisted of naive CD4+ T cells from PBMCs. The subset denotes: CD45RA+ positively selected. The chain employs TRBV10-3 and TRBJ1-1; D not resolved. This clonotype originated in a man younger than 35 in good health. Some clones in this sample may be carry-over from other donors' samples. The CDR3 DNA sequence: TGTGCCATCATGGCCGGCACTGAAGCTTTCTTT. The encoded protein is CAIMAGTEAFF.